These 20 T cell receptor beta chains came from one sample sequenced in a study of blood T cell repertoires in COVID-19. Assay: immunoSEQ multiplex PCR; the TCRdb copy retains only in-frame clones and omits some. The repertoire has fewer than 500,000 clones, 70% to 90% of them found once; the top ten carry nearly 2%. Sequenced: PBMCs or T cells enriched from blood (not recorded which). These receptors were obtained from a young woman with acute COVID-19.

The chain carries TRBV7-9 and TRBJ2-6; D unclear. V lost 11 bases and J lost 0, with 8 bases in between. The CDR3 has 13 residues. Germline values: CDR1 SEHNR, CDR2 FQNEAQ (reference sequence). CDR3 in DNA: TGTGCCCTACGAAGCTCTGGGGCCAACGTCCTGACTTTC. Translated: CALRSSGANVLTF.

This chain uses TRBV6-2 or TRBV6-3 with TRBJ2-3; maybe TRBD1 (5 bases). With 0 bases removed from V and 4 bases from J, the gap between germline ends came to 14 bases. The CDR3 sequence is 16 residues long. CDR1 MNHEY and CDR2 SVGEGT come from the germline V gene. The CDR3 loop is CASSYSNLGAADTQYF. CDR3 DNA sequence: TGTGCCAGCAGTTACTCGAACCTAGGGGCGGCAGATACGCAGTATTTT.

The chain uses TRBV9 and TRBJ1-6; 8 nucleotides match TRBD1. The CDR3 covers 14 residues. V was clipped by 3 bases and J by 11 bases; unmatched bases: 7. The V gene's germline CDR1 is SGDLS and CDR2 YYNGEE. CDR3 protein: CASSARTGLAPLHF. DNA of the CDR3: TGTGCCAGCAGCGCGAGGACAGGGTTAGCACCCCTCCACTTT.

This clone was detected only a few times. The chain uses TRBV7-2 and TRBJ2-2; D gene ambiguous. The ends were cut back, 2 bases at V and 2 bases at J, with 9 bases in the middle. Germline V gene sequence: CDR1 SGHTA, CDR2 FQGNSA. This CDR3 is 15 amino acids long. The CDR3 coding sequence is TGTGCCAGCAGCTTACGACTGCAAAACACCGGGGAGCTGTTTTTT. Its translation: CASSLRLQNTGELFF. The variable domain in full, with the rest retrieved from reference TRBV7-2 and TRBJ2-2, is GAGVSQSPSNKVTEKGKDVELRCDPISGHTALYWYRQSLGQGLEFLIYFQGNSAPDKSGLPSDRFSAERTGGSVSTLTIQRTQQEDSAVYLCASSLRLQNTGELFFGEGSRLTVL.

In DNA, the CDR3 is TGTGCTAGTGGTTCGCCCATTTTCACAGGGGGCGTAAACACCGGGGAGCTGTTTTTT. Encoded protein: CASGSPIFTGGVNTGELFF. V and J are TRBV12-5 and TRBJ2-2, with 9 bases lining up with TRBD1. The V gene's germline CDR1 is LGHNT and CDR2 FRNRAP. CDR3 length equals 19 residues. V lost 4 bases to trimming and J lost 2 bases; unmatched junction nucleotides: 14.

The CDR3 DNA reads TGTGCCTGGACCCGGGGAGGGAGCTATGGCTACACCTTC. Encoded protein: CAWTRGGSYGYTF. The chain links TRBV30 to TRBJ1-2; D uncertain. CDR3 size: 13 residues. CDR1 and CDR2 (germline): GTSNPN, SVGIG (reference sequence). Between the trimmed V and J ends, which lost 4 bases and 4 bases, there was a span of 13 bases.

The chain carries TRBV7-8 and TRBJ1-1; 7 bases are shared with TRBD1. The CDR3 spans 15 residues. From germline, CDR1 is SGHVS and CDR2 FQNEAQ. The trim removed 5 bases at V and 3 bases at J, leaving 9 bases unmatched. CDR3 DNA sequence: TGTGCCAGCAGCCAAGTCTATCAGGGGGACACTGAAGCTTTCTTT. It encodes CASSQVYQGDTEAFF.

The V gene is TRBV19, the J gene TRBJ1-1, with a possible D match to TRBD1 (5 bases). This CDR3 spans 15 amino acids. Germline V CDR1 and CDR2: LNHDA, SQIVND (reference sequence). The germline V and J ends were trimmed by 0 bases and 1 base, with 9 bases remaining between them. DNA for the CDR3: TGTGCCAGTAGTATAGATCTTCAGGGGAACACTGAAGCTTTCTTT. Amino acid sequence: CASSIDLQGNTEAFF.

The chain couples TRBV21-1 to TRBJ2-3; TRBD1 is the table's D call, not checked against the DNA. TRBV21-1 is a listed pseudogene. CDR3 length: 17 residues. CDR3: CASSKERRGQYTDTQYF. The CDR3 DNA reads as TGTGCCAGCAGCAAAGAAAGAAGAGGACAGTACACAGATACGCAGTATTTT.

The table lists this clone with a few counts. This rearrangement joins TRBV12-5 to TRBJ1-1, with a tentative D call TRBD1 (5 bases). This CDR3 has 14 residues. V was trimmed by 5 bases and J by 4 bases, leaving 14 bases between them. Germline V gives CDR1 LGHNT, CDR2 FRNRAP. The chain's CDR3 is CASGPPGRGTEAFF. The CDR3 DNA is TGTGCTAGTGGTCCCCCAGGGCGCGGCACTGAAGCTTTCTTT.

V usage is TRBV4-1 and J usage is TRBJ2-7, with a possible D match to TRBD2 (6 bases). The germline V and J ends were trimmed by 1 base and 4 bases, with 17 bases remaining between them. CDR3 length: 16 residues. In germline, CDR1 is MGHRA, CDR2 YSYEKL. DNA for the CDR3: TGCGCCAGCAGCCAAGGTCCCAGGGAGGCCTCTTACGAGCAGTACTTC. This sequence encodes CASSQGPREASYEQYF.

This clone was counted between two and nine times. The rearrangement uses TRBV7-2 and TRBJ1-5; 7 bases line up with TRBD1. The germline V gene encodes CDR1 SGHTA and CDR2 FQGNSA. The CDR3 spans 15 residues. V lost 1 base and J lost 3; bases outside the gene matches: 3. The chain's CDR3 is CASSLEGQFNQPQHF. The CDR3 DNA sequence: TGTGCCAGCAGCTTAGAGGGACAGTTCAATCAGCCCCAGCATTTT.

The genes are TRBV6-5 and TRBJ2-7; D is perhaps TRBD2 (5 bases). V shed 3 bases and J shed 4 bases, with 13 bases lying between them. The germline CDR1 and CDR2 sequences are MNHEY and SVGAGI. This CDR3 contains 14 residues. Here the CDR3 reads CASSYGRDGYEQYF. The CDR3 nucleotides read TGTGCCAGCAGTTATGGGAGAGATGGGTACGAGCAGTACTTC.

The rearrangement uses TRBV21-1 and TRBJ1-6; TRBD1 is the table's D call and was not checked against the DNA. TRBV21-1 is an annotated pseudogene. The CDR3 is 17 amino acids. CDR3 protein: CASSPLTGRSDNSPLHF. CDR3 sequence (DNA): TGTGCCAGCAGCCCCTTGACAGGGAGGTCGGATAATTCACCCCTCCACTTT.

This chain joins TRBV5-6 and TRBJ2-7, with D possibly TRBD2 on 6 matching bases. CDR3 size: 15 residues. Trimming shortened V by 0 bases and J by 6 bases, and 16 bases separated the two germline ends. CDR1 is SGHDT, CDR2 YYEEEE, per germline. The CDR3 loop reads CASSLVGLRGGEQYF. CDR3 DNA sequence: TGTGCCAGCAGCTTGGTGGGACTTCGCGGCGGCGAGCAGTACTTC. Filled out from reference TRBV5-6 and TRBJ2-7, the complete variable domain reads DAGVTQSPTHLIKTRGQQVTLRCSPKSGHDTVSWYQQALGQGPQFIFQYYEEEERQRGNFPDRFSGHQFPNYSSELNVNALLLGDSALYLCASSLVGLRGGEQYFGPGTRLTVT.

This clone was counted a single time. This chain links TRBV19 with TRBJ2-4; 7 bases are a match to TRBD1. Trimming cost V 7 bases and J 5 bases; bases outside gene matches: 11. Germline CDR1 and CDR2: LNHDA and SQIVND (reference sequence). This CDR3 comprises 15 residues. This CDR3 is CASTKGQTPQNIQYF. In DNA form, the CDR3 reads TGTGCCAGTACTAAGGGACAGACCCCACAAAACATTCAGTACTTC. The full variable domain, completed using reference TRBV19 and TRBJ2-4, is DGGITQSPKYLFRKEGQNVTLSCEQNLNHDAMYWYRQDPGQGLRLIYYSQIVNDFQKGDIAEGYSVSREKKESFPLTVTSAQKNPTAFYLCASTKGQTPQNIQYFGAGTRLSVL.

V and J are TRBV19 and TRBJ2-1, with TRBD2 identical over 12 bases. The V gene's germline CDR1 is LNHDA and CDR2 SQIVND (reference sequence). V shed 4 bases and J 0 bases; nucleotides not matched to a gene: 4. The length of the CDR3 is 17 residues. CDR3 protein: CASSTRTSGNSYNEQFF. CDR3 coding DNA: TGTGCCAGTAGTACCCGGACTAGCGGGAACTCCTACAATGAGCAGTTCTTC.

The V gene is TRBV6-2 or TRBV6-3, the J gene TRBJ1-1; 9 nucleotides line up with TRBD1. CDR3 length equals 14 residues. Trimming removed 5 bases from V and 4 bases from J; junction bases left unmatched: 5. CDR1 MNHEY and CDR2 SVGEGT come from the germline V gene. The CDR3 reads CASSINRGPTEAFF. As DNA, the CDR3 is TGTGCCAGCAGTATAAACAGGGGGCCCACTGAAGCTTTCTTT.

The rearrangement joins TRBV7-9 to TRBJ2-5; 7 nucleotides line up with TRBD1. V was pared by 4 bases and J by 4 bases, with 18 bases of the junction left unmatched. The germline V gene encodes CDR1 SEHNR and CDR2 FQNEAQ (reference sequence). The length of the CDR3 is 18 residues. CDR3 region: CASSSQRSLITGAETQYF. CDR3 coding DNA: TGTGCCAGCAGCTCCCAAAGGTCCTTGATTACAGGGGCAGAGACCCAGTACTTC.

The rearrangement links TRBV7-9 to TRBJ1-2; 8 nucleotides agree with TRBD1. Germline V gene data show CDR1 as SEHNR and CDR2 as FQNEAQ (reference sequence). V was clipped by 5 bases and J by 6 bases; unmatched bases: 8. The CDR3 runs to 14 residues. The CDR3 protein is CASSALRTGNGYTF. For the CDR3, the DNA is TGTGCCAGCAGCGCACTAAGGACAGGGAATGGCTACACCTTC. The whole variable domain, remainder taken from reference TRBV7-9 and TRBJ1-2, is DTGVSQNPRHKITKRGQNVTFRCDPISEHNRLYWYRQTLGQGPEFLTYFQNEAQLEKSRLLSDRFSAERPKGSFSTLEIQRTEQGDSAMYLCASSALRTGNGYTFGSGTRLTVV.